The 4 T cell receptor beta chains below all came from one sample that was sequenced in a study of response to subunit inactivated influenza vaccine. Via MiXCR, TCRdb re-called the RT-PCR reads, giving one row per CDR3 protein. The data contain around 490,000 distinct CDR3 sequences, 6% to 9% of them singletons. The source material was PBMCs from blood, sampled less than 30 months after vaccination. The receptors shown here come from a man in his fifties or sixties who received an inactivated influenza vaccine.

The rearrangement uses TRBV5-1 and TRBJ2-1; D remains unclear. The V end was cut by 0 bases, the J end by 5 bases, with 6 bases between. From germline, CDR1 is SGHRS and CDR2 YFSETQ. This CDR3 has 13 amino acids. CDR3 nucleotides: TGCGCCAGCAGCTTGGATGGTAACAATGAGCAGTTCTTC. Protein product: CASSLDGNNEQFF.

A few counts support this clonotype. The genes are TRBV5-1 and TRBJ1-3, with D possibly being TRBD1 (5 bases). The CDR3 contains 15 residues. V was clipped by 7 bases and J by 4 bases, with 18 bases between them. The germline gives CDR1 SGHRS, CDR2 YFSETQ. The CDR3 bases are TGCGCCAGCGCCGACGAAGGGGTGTCCGGAAACACCATATATTTT. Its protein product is CASADEGVSGNTIYF.

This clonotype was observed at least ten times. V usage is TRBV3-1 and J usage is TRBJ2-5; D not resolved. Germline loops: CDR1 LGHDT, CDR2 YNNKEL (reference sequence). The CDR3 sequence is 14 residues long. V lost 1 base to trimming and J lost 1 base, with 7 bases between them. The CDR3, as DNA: TGTGCCAGCAGCCAAGCGGAACCCCAAGAGACCCAGTACTTC. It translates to CASSQAEPQETQYF.

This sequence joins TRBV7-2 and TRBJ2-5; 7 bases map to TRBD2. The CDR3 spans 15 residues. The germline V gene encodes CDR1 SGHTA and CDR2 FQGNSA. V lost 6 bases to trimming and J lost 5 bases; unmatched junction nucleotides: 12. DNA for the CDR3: TGTGCCAGCAGTCCGATGCGGGAGATGTACGAGACCCAGTACTTC. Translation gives CASSPMREMYETQYF. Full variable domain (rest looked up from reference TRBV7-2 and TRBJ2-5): GAGVSQSPSNKVTEKGKDVELRCDPISGHTALYWYRQSLGQGLEFLIYFQGNSAPDKSGLPSDRFSAERTGGSVSTLTIQRTQQEDSAVYLCASSPMREMYETQYFGPGTRLLVL.